Shown below are 6 T cell receptor beta chains from a single sample sequenced in a study of shared clonotypes between healthy human individuals. The assay was immunoSEQ multiplex PCR, and TCRdb's table has in-frame clones only and misses some. The sample has fewer than 1.8 million clones, approximately 98.5% seen once; the top ten hold 0.36%. The source material was naive CD4+ T cells sorted from blood. The subset was: CD45RA+ positively selected. Receptor source: a man younger than 40 in good health.

The genes are TRBV7-2 and TRBJ2-2; a possible D gene is TRBD1 (5 bases). Trimming cost V 3 bases and J 5 bases, with 10 bases left between them. This CDR3 region has 14 residues. Per the germline V gene, CDR1 is SGHTA and CDR2 is FQGNSA. CDR3 residues: CASSFGRATGELFF. The CDR3 nucleotides read TGTGCCAGCAGCTTCGGCAGGGCAACCGGGGAGCTGTTTTTT.

The chain employs TRBV5-1 and TRBJ1-3; D unclear. Germline CDR1 and CDR2: SGHRS and YFSETQ. V lost 2 bases to trimming and J lost 3 bases, with 6 bases between them. The length of the CDR3 is 13 residues. Here the CDR3 reads CASSFSDGNTIYF. The CDR3 coding sequence is TGCGCCAGCAGCTTTTCCGATGGAAACACCATATATTTT.

The CDR3 protein is CASSDTAVAGVDEQYF. The CDR3 DNA reads as TGCGCCAGCAGTGATACCGCGGTAGCGGGAGTAGATGAGCAGTACTTC. The rearrangement links TRBV10-1 to TRBJ2-7, with 9 bases aligning to TRBD2. Germline CDR1 reads WNHNN; CDR2 reads SYGVQD (reference sequence). This CDR3 is built from 16 residues. V shed 3 bases, J shed 7 bases, and the junction held 13 bases outside the gene matches.

The chain carries TRBV5-1 and TRBJ1-2; D perhaps matches TRBD1 (5 bases). Trimming shortened V by 4 bases and J by 6 bases, and 19 bases separated the two germline ends. Germline CDR1 and CDR2: SGHRS and YFSETQ. This CDR3 contains 15 residues. This CDR3 is CASSPIPGTLDGYTF. The CDR3 nucleotides read TGCGCCAGCAGCCCGATTCCAGGGACCCTTGATGGCTACACCTTC.

This chain links TRBV29-1 with TRBJ2-2; 8 bases map to TRBD2. This CDR3 comprises 14 residues. Germline assignment: CDR1 SQVTM and CDR2 ANQGSEA. V was pared by 6 bases and J by 7 bases, with 10 bases of the junction left unmatched. CDR3 DNA sequence: TGCAGCGTCTCCGGGACTAGGGTCGGCGGGGAGCTGTTTTTT. Translated, it gives CSVSGTRVGGELFF.

This clone occurred once. The DNA for the CDR3 is TGTGCCATCAGTGATCCGGAAGGGAACACTGAAGCTTTCTTT. Its protein is CAISDPEGNTEAFF. The rearrangement links TRBV10-3 to TRBJ1-1; no reliable D call. Trimming took 3 bases from V and 1 from J, leaving 9 bases between them. Germline loops: CDR1 ENHRY, CDR2 SYGVKD. This CDR3 is 14 amino acids long.